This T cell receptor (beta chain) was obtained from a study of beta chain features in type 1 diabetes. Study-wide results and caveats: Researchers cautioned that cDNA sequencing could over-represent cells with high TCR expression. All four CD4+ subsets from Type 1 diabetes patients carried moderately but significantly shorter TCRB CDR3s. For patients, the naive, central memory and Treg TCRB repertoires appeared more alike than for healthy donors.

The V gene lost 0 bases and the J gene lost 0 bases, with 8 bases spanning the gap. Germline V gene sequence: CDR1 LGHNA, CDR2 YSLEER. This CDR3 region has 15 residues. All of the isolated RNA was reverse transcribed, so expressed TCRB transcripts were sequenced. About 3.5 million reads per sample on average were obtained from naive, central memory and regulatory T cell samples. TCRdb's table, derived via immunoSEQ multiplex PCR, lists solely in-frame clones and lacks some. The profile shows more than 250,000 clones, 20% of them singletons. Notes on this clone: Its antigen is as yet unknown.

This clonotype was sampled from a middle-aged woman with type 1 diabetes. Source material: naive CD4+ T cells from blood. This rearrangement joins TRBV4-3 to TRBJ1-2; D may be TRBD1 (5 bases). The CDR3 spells CASSQEGHPNYGYTF. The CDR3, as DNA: TGCGCCAGCAGCCAAGAAGGACATCCTAACTATGGCTACACCTTC.